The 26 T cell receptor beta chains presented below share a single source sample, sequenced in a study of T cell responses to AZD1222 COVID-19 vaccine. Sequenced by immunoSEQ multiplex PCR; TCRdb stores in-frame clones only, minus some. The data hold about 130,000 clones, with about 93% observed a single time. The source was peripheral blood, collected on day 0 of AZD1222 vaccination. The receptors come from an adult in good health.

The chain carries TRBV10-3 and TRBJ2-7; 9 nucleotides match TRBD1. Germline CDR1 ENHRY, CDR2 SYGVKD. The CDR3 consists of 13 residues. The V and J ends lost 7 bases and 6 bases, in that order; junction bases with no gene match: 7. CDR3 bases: TGTGCCATCACCATGGACAGGGGAGGCGAGCAGTACTTC. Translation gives CAITMDRGGEQYF.

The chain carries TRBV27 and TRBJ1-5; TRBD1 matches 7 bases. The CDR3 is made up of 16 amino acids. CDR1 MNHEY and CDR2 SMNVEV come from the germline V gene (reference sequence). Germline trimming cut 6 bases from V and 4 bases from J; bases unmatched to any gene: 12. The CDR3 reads CASRSLRQGGNQPQHF. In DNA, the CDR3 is TGTGCCAGCAGATCACTTCGACAGGGCGGTAATCAGCCCCAGCATTTT.

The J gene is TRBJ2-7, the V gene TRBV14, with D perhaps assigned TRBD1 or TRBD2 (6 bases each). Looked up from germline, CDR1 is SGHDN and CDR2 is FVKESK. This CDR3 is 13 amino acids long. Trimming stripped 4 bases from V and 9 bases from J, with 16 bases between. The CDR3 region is CASSPSTGRLQYF. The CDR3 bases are TGTGCCAGCAGCCCGTCTACAGGGAGGCTGCAGTACTTC.

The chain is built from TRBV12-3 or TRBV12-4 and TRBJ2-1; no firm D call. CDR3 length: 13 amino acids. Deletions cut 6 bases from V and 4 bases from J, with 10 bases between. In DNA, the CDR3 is TGTGCCAGCAGCCAGAACCTTTACAATGAGCAGTTCTTC. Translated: CASSQNLYNEQFF.

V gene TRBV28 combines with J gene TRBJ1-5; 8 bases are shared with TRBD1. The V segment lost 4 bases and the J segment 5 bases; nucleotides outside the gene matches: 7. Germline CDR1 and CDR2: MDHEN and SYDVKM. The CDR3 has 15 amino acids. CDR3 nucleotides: TGTGCCAGCAGTTCGGACAGGGAGGCCCATCAGCCCCAGCATTTT. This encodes CASSSDREAHQPQHF.

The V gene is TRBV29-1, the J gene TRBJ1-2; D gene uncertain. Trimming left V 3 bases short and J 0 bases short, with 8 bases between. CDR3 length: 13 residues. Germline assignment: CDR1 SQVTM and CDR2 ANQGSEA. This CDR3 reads CSVEERTNYGYTF. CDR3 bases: TGCAGCGTTGAGGAGAGGACTAACTATGGCTACACCTTC.

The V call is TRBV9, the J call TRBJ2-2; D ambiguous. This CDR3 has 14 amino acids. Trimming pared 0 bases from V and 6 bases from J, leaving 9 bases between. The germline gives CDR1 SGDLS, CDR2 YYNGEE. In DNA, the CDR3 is TGTGCCAGCAGCGTAGGGACGCGGCCCGGGGAGCTGTTTTTT. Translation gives CASSVGTRPGELFF.

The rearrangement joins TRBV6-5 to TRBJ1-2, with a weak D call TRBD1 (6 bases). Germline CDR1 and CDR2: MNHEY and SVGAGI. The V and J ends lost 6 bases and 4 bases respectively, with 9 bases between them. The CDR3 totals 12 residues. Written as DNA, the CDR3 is TGTGCCAGCAGCACGGACAGCTATGGCTACACCTTC. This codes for CASSTDSYGYTF.

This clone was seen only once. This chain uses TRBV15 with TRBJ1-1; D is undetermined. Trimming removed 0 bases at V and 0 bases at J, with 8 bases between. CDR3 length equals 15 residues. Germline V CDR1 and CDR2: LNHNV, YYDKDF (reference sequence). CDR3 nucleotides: TGTGCCACCAGCAGAGATCGGTCGATGAACACTGAAGCTTTCTTT. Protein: CATSRDRSMNTEAFF.

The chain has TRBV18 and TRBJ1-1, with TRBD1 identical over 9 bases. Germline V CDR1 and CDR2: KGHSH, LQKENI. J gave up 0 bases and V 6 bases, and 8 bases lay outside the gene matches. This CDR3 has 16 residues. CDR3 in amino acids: CASSRGTGTLNTEAFF. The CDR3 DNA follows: TGTGCCAGCTCTCGGGGGACAGGGACCCTGAACACTGAAGCTTTCTTT.

The CDR3 reads CASMGGGYEQYF. CDR3 DNA sequence: TGTGCCAGCATGGGGGGCGGCTACGAGCAGTACTTC. V usage is TRBV6-5 and J usage is TRBJ2-7; either TRBD1 or TRBD2 may supply D (6 bases each). The germline V gene has CDR1 MNHEY and CDR2 SVGAGI. The CDR3 has 12 residues. V lost 7 bases, J lost 3 bases, and 10 bases lay in between.

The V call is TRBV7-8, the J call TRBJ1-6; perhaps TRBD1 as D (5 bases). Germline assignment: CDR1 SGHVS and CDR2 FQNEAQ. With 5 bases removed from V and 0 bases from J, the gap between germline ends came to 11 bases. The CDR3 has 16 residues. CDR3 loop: CASSHDRFSYNSPLHF. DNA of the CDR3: TGTGCCAGCAGCCACGACAGATTCTCCTATAATTCACCCCTCCACTTT.

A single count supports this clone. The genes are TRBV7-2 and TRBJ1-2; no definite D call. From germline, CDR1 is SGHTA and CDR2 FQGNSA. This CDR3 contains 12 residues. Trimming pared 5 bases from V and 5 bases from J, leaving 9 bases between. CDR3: CASSPQAYGYTF. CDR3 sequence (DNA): TGTGCCAGCAGCCCGCAGGCTTATGGCTACACCTTC.

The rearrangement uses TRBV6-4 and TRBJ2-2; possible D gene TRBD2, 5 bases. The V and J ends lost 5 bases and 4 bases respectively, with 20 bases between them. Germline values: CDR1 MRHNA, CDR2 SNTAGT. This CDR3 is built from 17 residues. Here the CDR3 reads CASSLEGSGIFTGELFF. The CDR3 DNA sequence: TGTGCCAGCAGTTTAGAGGGTTCCGGTATATTCACCGGGGAGCTGTTTTTT.

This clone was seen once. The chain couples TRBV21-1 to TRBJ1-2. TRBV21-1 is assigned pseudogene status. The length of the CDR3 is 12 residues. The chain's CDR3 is CASSKEGRGDTF. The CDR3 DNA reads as TGTGCCAGCAGCAAAGAGGGTAGAGGTGATACCTTC.

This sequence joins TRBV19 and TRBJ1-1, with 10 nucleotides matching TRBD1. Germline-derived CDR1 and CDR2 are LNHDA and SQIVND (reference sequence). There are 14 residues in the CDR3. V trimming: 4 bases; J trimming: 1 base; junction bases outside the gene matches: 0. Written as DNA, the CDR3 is TGTGCCAGTAGTAGACAGGGGGCGAACACTGAAGCTTTCTTT. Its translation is CASSRQGANTEAFF.

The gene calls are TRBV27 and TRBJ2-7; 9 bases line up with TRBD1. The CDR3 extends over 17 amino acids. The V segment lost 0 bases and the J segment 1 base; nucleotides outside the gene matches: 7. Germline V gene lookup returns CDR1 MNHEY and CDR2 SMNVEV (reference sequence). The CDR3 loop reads CASSLSSGTGLSYEQYF. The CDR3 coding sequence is TGTGCCAGCAGTTTATCTTCCGGGACAGGGCTGTCCTACGAGCAGTACTTC.

DNA of the CDR3: TGTGCCAGTAGTTACAGGACTAACTATGGCTACACCTTC. It codes for CASSYRTNYGYTF. The genes are TRBV19 and TRBJ1-2; D possibly corresponds to TRBD1 (5 bases). The V and J ends lost 5 bases and 0 bases respectively, with 7 bases between them. CDR3 length: 13 amino acids. Per germline, CDR1 LNHDA and CDR2 SQIVND (reference sequence).

Written as DNA, the CDR3 is TGTGCCAGCAGCTTTGGTAGCCAGACCTACGAGCAGTACTTC. This codes for CASSFGSQTYEQYF. The chain uses TRBV7-9 and TRBJ2-7, with no clear D. V was trimmed by 3 bases and J by 2 bases, leaving 11 bases between them. Germline lookup yields CDR1 SEHNR and CDR2 FQNEAQ (reference sequence). This CDR3 is 14 amino acids long. The full variable domain, its missing parts supplied by reference TRBV7-9 and TRBJ2-7, is DTGVSQNPRHKITKRGQNVTFRCDPISEHNRLYWYRQTLGQGPEFLTYFQNEAQLEKSRLLSDRFSAERPKGSFSTLEIQRTEQGDSAMYLCASSFGSQTYEQYFGPGTRLTVT.

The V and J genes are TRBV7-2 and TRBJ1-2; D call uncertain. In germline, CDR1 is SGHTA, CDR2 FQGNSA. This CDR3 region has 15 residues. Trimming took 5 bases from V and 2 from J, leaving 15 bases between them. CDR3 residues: CASSHLAVANYGYTF. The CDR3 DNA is TGTGCCAGCAGCCATCTGGCCGTAGCAAACTATGGCTACACCTTC. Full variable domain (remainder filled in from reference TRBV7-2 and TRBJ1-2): GAGVSQSPSNKVTEKGKDVELRCDPISGHTALYWYRQSLGQGLEFLIYFQGNSAPDKSGLPSDRFSAERTGGSVSTLTIQRTQQEDSAVYLCASSHLAVANYGYTFGSGTRLTVV.

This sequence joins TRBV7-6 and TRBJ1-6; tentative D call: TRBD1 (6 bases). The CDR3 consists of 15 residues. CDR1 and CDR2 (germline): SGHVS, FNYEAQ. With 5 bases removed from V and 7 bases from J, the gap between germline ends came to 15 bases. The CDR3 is CASSPWTEGNSPLHF. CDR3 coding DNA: TGTGCCAGCAGCCCGTGGACAGAAGGGAATTCACCCCTCCACTTT.

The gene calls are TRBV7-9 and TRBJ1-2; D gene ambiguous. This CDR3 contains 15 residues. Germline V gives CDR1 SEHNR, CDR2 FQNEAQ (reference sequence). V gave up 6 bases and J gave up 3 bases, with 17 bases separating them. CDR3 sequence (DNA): TGTGCCAGCAGTCCCCAGTGGCTCCGGGACTATGGCTACACCTTC. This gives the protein CASSPQWLRDYGYTF.

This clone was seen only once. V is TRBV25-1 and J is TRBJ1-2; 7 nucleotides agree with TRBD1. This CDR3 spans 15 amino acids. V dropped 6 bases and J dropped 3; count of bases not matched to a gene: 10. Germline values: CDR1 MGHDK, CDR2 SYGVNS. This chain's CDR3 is CASSTTDRRDYGYTF. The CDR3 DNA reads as TGTGCCAGCAGCACAACGGACAGGCGAGACTATGGCTACACCTTC.

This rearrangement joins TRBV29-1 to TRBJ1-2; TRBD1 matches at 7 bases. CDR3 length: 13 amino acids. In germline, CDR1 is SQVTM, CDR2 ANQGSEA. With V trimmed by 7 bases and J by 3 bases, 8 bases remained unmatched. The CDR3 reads CSAFTGTDYGYTF. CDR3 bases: TGCAGCGCCTTCACCGGGACAGACTATGGCTACACCTTC.

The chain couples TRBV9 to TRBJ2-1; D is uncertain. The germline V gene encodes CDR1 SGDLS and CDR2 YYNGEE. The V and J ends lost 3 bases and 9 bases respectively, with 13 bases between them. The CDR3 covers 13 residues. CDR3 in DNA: TGTGCCAGCAGCGGCCCCTCGAGCTTTGAGCAGTTCTTC. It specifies CASSGPSSFEQFF.

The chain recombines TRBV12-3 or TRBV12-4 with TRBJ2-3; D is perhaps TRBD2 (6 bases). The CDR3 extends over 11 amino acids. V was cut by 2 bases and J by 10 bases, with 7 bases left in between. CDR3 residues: CASSLRRAQYF. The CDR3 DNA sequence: TGTGCCAGCAGTTTAAGGAGGGCGCAGTATTTT.